This TCR beta chain was sequenced for a study of cytomegalovirus exposure and HLA in healthy donors. Germline CDR1 reads MGHRA; CDR2 reads YSYEKL. V lost 4 bases, J lost 6 bases, and 4 bases stayed unmatched. This CDR3 contains 14 residues. Some clones are missing from TCRdb's copy, which holds only in-frame ones; the method was immunoSEQ multiplex PCR. The table shows over 120,000 clones, with roughly 89% occurring only once. Notes on the study in general: The study found most TCR sequences rare, yet found some public TCRs in many donors.

As for this clone: No antigen is known for it.

The chain uses TRBV4-1 and TRBJ1-1, with 11 bases that match TRBD1. The TCR comes from a young woman in good health and CMV-seropositive. Source material: PBMCs. The DNA for the CDR3 is TGCGCCAGCAGCCCGAGGACAGGGGGCTCTGAAGCTTTCTTT. Amino acid sequence: CASSPRTGGSEAFF.